The clone carrying this T cell receptor (beta chain) was counted between two and nine times. Its antigen remains unidentified. CD4+ T cells from unexposed donors were obtained before the COVID-19 pandemic (2011-2018). The cells were cultured for 9 to 11 days before CD4+ T cells were isolated. As cell numbers allowed, unexposed-donor CD4+ T cells faced SARS-CoV-2 S/N and four cold-coronavirus spikes. Each well had a few million PBMCs in about 5% human AB serum with IL-2. This entry is derived from a study of CD4 T cells in relation to SARS-CoV-2 and coronaviruses. Overall study context: Shared crossreactive spike epitopes were mapped to their HLA restriction.

The V and J ends lost 7 bases and 3 bases, in that order; junction bases with no gene match: 22. The CDR3 spans 20 residues. Germline assignment: CDR1 SGHNT and CDR2 YYREEE (reference sequence). Libraries were prepared by immunoSEQ multiplex PCR; TCRdb keeps only in-frame clonotypes and omits some of them. The sample carries 20,000 or so clones, approximately 77% recorded once. This clonotype originated in a human donor in good health. Sequencing used CD4+ T cells from PBMCs, cultured in vitro. The chain uses TRBV5-4 and TRBJ2-2; 9 bases are a match to TRBD1. Written as DNA, the CDR3 is TGTGCCAGCTACCGCTCTCTTAGGACAGGGGCCCTTGAATACACCGGGGAGCTGTTTTTT. Protein sequence: CASYRSLRTGALEYTGELFF.